What follows are 25 T cell receptor beta chains derived from one specimen sequenced in a study of PD-1 blockade in classical Hodgkin lymphoma. Profiled with immunoSEQ multiplex PCR; TCRdb holds only in-frame clones, not every one. The sample includes about 4,200 clones, roughly 86% of them seen just once. The time point denotes: newly diagnosed, previously untreated cHL patient sample. The CD8+ T cells came from thawed PBMCs through magnetic negative selection. The sequencing input was CD8+ T cells from blood. The receptors shown here come from a human donor with classical Hodgkin lymphoma.

V gene TRBV28 combines with J gene TRBJ2-1; possibly TRBD2 for D (6 bases). CDR1 MDHEN and CDR2 SYDVKM come from the germline V gene. The V gene lost 4 bases and the J gene lost 2 bases, with 9 bases spanning the gap. The CDR3 sequence is 14 residues long. CDR3 coding DNA: TGTGCCAGCAGTTATGGCGGGGCCTACAATGAGCAGTTCTTC. Translated: CASSYGGAYNEQFF. The whole variable domain, remainder taken from reference TRBV28 and TRBJ2-1, is DVKVTQSSRYLVKRTGEKVFLECVQDMDHENMFWYRQDPGLGLRLIYFSYDVKMKEKGDIPEGYSVSREKKERFSLILESASTNQTSMYLCASSYGGAYNEQFFGPGTRLTVL.

The V call is TRBV6-5, the J call TRBJ2-7, with 7 bases lining up with TRBD1. With V trimmed by 6 bases and J by 3 bases, 11 bases remained unmatched. Germline loops: CDR1 MNHEY, CDR2 SVGAGI. This CDR3 has 15 amino acids. The CDR3 protein is CASSFFPTGSYEQYF. CDR3 DNA sequence: TGTGCCAGCAGCTTCTTCCCGACAGGGAGCTACGAGCAGTACTTC.

The chain combines TRBV7-8 with TRBJ2-1; 7 positions match TRBD2. The V gene's germline CDR1 is SGHVS and CDR2 FQNEAQ. Trimming cost V 7 bases and J 3 bases; bases outside gene matches: 9. The CDR3 runs to 15 residues. Here the CDR3 reads CASKWGSGIYNEQFF. CDR3 nucleotide sequence: TGTGCCAGCAAGTGGGGGAGCGGGATCTACAATGAGCAGTTCTTC.

CDR3 bases: TGTGCCAGCAGCTTGACCGGGGAAAACATTCAGTACTTC. Translated, it gives CASSLTGENIQYF. The chain has TRBV5-6 and TRBJ2-4, with a weak D call TRBD2 (5 bases). Germline lookup yields CDR1 SGHDT and CDR2 YYEEEE. Trimming left V 1 base short and J 5 bases short, with 7 bases between. This CDR3 comprises 13 residues.

The chain couples TRBV27 to TRBJ2-5; no clear D gene. V shed 6 bases and J shed 3 bases, with 2 bases lying between them. Germline assignment: CDR1 MNHEY and CDR2 SMNVEV (reference sequence). The CDR3 extends over 10 amino acids. The CDR3 DNA reads TGTGCCAGCAGGGAAGAGACCCAGTACTTC. Its translation is CASREETQYF.

This clone was detected only once. V gene TRBV19 combines with J gene TRBJ1-1, with D possibly matching TRBD1 (5 bases). The CDR3 runs 16 residues. Germline V lookup: CDR1 LNHDA, CDR2 SQIVND (reference sequence). V was pared by 3 bases and J by 7 bases, with 21 bases between. The CDR3 sequence is CASSIQPRVLGIEAFF. In DNA form, the CDR3 reads TGTGCCAGTAGTATCCAACCCAGGGTTTTAGGTATTGAAGCTTTCTTT.

The table lists this clone with a few counts. The rearrangement uses TRBV7-9 and TRBJ2-1, with D perhaps TRBD1 (5 bases). This CDR3 is 12 amino acids long. V lost 5 bases, J lost 6 bases, and 8 bases lay in between. Germline-derived CDR1 and CDR2 are SEHNR and FQNEAQ (reference sequence). The DNA for the CDR3 is TGTGCCAGCAGCCGGCAGGGCAATGAGCAGTTCTTC. Its translation is CASSRQGNEQFF.

This clone has only a few counts. The chain uses TRBV20-1 and TRBJ1-1; no clear D. The CDR3 runs to 9 residues. Trimming stripped 0 bases from V and 11 bases from J, with 4 bases between. Germline assignment: CDR1 DFQATT and CDR2 SNEGSKA (reference sequence). The CDR3 reads CSARDQAFF. CDR3 DNA: TGCAGTGCTAGAGACCAGGCTTTCTTT.

This clone appeared a few times. The chain couples TRBV28 to TRBJ2-1; 10 bases map to TRBD2. CDR1 and CDR2 (germline): MDHEN, SYDVKM. Germline trimming cut 1 base from V and 0 bases from J; bases unmatched to any gene: 0. The CDR3 totals 16 residues. The CDR3 here is CASSLSSGSSYNEQFF. The DNA of the CDR3 is TGTGCCAGCAGTTTATCTAGCGGGAGCTCCTACAATGAGCAGTTCTTC.

The gene calls are TRBV27 and TRBJ2-7, with TRBD2 matching over 8 bases. Trimming took 5 bases from V and 9 from J; bases not matched to a gene: 6. This CDR3 spans 12 amino acids. CDR1 is MNHEY, CDR2 SMNVEV, per germline (reference sequence). The CDR3 coding sequence is TGTGCCAGCAGTCCCCAAGCGGGAGTGCAGTACTTC. Amino acid sequence: CASSPQAGVQYF.

The chain has TRBV7-9 and TRBJ2-3; D may be TRBD1 (6 bases). V was clipped by 3 bases and J by 5 bases, with 18 bases between them. The germline CDR1 and CDR2 sequences are SEHNR and FQNEAQ (reference sequence). The CDR3 has 16 residues. CDR3 residues: CASSFSQTGVQDTQYF. The CDR3 DNA sequence: TGTGCCAGCAGCTTTTCTCAGACAGGCGTCCAAGATACGCAGTATTTT.

This chain joins TRBV28 and TRBJ2-3, with D possibly TRBD2 on 7 matching bases. The CDR3 extends over 15 amino acids. Trimming took 6 bases from V and 4 from J, leaving 17 bases between them. Looked up from germline, CDR1 is MDHEN and CDR2 is SYDVKM. The CDR3 region has the DNA TGTGCCAGCAGCCCGGGGGCGGGAGCCGCAGATACGCAGTATTTT. Translating it yields CASSPGAGAADTQYF.

The chain uses TRBV4-1 and TRBJ2-1, with 7 bases identical to TRBD1. Germline V gene sequence: CDR1 MGHRA, CDR2 YSYEKL. J gave up 14 bases and V 5 bases, and 6 bases lay outside the gene matches. The CDR3 extends over 11 amino acids. The CDR3 spells CASSAGQVEFF. DNA of the CDR3: TGCGCCAGCAGCGCAGGACAGGTTGAGTTCTTC.

The chain uses TRBV27 and TRBJ1-2; 9 nucleotides line up with TRBD1. Germline V CDR1 and CDR2: MNHEY, SMNVEV (reference sequence). V dropped 3 bases and J dropped 7; count of bases not matched to a gene: 3. The CDR3 is made up of 13 amino acids. DNA of the CDR3: TGTGCCAGCAGTTTTAACAGGGGGCTTGGCTACACCTTC. Residues: CASSFNRGLGYTF.

This chain uses TRBV13 with TRBJ2-5, with 9 bases matching TRBD2. Germline assignment: CDR1 PRHDT and CDR2 FYEKMQ (reference sequence). CDR3 length: 16 residues. The junction had 10 bases not matched to a gene; V was cut back by 4 bases and J by 4 bases. CDR3 in amino acids: CASSYSGRGQLETQYF. The CDR3 DNA follows: TGTGCCAGCAGCTATAGCGGGAGAGGTCAGTTAGAGACCCAGTACTTC.

The gene calls are TRBV10-3 and TRBJ2-7; the D gene is possibly TRBD1 (6 bases). Trimming took 7 bases from V and 2 from J, leaving 21 bases between them. The CDR3 totals 16 residues. CDR1 ENHRY and CDR2 SYGVKD come from the germline V gene. DNA for the CDR3: TGTGCCATCACTCGGACAGCTACCTTTTCCGCCTACGAGCAGTACTTC. Protein sequence: CAITRTATFSAYEQYF.

This chain links TRBV4-2 with TRBJ2-7; 11 bases map to TRBD2. Germline values: CDR1 LGHNA, CDR2 YNFKEQ. V lost 3 bases, J lost 4 bases, and 8 bases stayed unmatched. CDR3 length: 16 amino acids. Here the CDR3 reads CASSQVPGLAEYEQYF. The CDR3, as DNA: TGTGCCAGCAGCCAGGTTCCGGGACTAGCGGAGTACGAGCAGTACTTC.

About this clone itself: Within the sample, other DNA sequences also encode this same CDR3. The J gene is TRBJ2-7, the V gene TRBV5-1; D is unresolved. The CDR3 extends over 14 amino acids. The germline V gene has CDR1 SGHRS and CDR2 YFSETQ. V lost 4 bases and J lost 3, with 14 bases in between. The CDR3 protein is CASSLKADFYEQYF. Here the CDR3 DNA reads TGCGCCAGCAGCCTGAAGGCAGACTTCTACGAGCAGTACTTC.

This clone is a singleton in its sample. The chain carries TRBV5-6 and TRBJ1-5, with D uncertain. This CDR3 region has 15 residues. Germline CDR1 and CDR2: SGHDT and YYEEEE. V lost 2 bases and J lost 9, with 18 bases in between. The CDR3 coding sequence is TGTGCCAGCAGCTTATCGGCGCTAAACACCAGGCCCCAGCATTTT. The encoded protein is CASSLSALNTRPQHF.

This chain links TRBV18 with TRBJ2-7; TRBD1 aligns across 8 bases. CDR1 and CDR2 from the germline V gene are KGHSH and LQKENI. The CDR3 sequence is 13 residues long. V gave up 0 bases and J gave up 6 bases; unmatched junction bases: 1. CDR3 in amino acids: CASSPPGQVEQYF. Written as DNA, the CDR3 is TGTGCCAGCTCACCACCGGGACAGGTCGAGCAGTACTTC.

The chain recombines TRBV28 with TRBJ2-5; the match to TRBD2 covers 11 bases. The CDR3 has 15 residues. CDR1 and CDR2 (germline): MDHEN, SYDVKM. V trimming: 5 bases; J trimming: 5 bases; junction bases outside the gene matches: 7. The CDR3 DNA follows: TGTGCCAGCAGTCCAATACTAGCGGGAGCTGAGACCCAGTACTTC. Amino acids: CASSPILAGAETQYF.

The V and J genes are TRBV9 and TRBJ2-7, with D perhaps matching TRBD1 (6 bases). Germline assignment: CDR1 SGDLS and CDR2 YYNGEE. With 0 bases removed from V and 5 bases from J, the gap between germline ends came to 12 bases. The length of the CDR3 is 14 residues. CDR3 amino acids: CASSVGGRGHEQYF. The CDR3 region has the DNA TGTGCCAGCAGCGTAGGGGGCAGGGGCCACGAGCAGTACTTC.

V is TRBV9 and J is TRBJ2-3, with D uncertain. This CDR3 comprises 16 residues. V lost 3 bases, J lost 0 bases, and 14 bases lay in between. Looked up from germline, CDR1 is SGDLS and CDR2 is YYNGEE. The DNA of the CDR3 is TGTGCCAGCAGCGATAGTCGGAGAACGAGCACAGATACGCAGTATTTT. It translates to CASSDSRRTSTDTQYF.

The J gene is TRBJ2-3, the V gene TRBV9; D gene uncertain. Trimming shortened V by 0 bases and J by 2 bases, and 4 bases separated the two germline ends. The CDR3 contains 13 residues. Germline CDR1 is SGDLS and CDR2 is YYNGEE. The CDR3 DNA follows: TGTGCCAGCAGCGTAGGGGACACAGATACGCAGTATTTT. Translating it yields CASSVGDTDTQYF.

This clone was found once. The CDR3 bases are TGTGCCAGCAGTTTTTCTAGCGGGGCGACCTACGAGCAGTACTTC. Protein product: CASSFSSGATYEQYF. The gene calls are TRBV27 and TRBJ2-7, with 9 bases that match TRBD2. V dropped 3 bases and J dropped 2; count of bases not matched to a gene: 5. Germline values: CDR1 MNHEY, CDR2 SMNVEV (reference sequence). The CDR3 has 15 amino acids.